One and the same sample provided the 10 T cell receptor beta chains below, sequenced in a study of control samples from healthy donors and cancer patients. TCRdb keeps only in-frame clones here, not all; method: immunoSEQ multiplex PCR. This table has 150,000 to 200,000 clones, 90% to 95% appearing once. Sequencing used blood. The receptors come from a man aged 25-40 years in good health.

The chain couples TRBV9 to TRBJ2-5; D unresolved. The CDR3 is 13 amino acids. V was shortened by 0 bases and J by 1 base, with 4 bases between the two germline ends. CDR1 SGDLS and CDR2 YYNGEE come from the germline V gene. The CDR3 DNA is TGTGCCAGCAGCGTAGTCCCCCAAGAGACCCAGTACTTC. It codes for CASSVVPQETQYF.

V and J are TRBV30 and TRBJ2-1; TRBD1 matches at 9 bases. In germline, CDR1 is GTSNPN, CDR2 SVGIG (reference sequence). The J segment lost 4 bases and the V segment lost 2 bases, leaving 6 bases of the junction unmatched. The CDR3 is 15 residues long. This CDR3 reads CAWSPGDRDYNEQFF. CDR3 sequence (DNA): TGTGCCTGGAGTCCAGGGGACAGGGATTACAATGAGCAGTTCTTC.

The chain carries TRBV19 and TRBJ2-7; a possible D gene is TRBD1 (6 bases). The CDR3 totals 15 residues. Germline-derived CDR1 and CDR2 are LNHDA and SQIVND (reference sequence). The V end was cut by 0 bases, the J end by 2 bases, with 11 bases between. The CDR3 here is CASSIDGEGAYEQYF. The CDR3 bases are TGTGCCAGTAGTATAGATGGAGAGGGGGCCTACGAGCAGTACTTC.

This clone was detected a few times. The CDR3 DNA reads as TGTGCCAGCAGTCCGCCGGGCCAGCCCCAGCATTTT. Its protein product is CASSPPGQPQHF. The V call is TRBV28, the J call TRBJ1-5; D is uncertain. CDR1 is MDHEN and CDR2 is SYDVKM in the germline V gene. This CDR3 contains 12 residues. Trimming removed 5 bases from V and 7 bases from J, with 9 bases in between.

The count of this clone is one. This rearrangement joins TRBV10-2 to TRBJ2-5, with D perhaps TRBD1 or TRBD2 (6 bases each). Per germline, CDR1 WSHSY and CDR2 SAAADI. CDR3 length: 16 amino acids. Trimming stripped 4 bases from V and 2 bases from J, with 17 bases between. The CDR3 here is CASSVAGGRGQETQYF. The CDR3 region has the DNA TGCGCCAGCAGTGTCGCCGGGGGCCGGGGACAAGAGACCCAGTACTTC.

The V and J genes are TRBV5-6 and TRBJ1-1, with 7 bases aligning to TRBD1. The germline CDR1 and CDR2 sequences are SGHDT and YYEEEE. There are 14 residues in the CDR3. Trimming removed 4 bases from V and 4 bases from J; junction bases left unmatched: 7. The CDR3 nucleotides are TGTGCCAGCAGCGGAACAGGGGACGGCACTGAAGCTTTCTTT. It codes for CASSGTGDGTEAFF.

V usage is TRBV5-1 and J usage is TRBJ2-3; the match to TRBD2 covers 13 bases. There are 17 residues in the CDR3. V gave up 3 bases and J gave up 1 base; unmatched junction bases: 5. Per germline, CDR1 SGHRS and CDR2 YFSETQ. The CDR3 region has the DNA TGCGCCAGCAGCTCGATAGGACTAGCGGGAGGCACAGATACGCAGTATTTT. Its protein is CASSSIGLAGGTDTQYF.

This clone was observed a few times. In DNA form, the CDR3 reads TGTGCCAGCAGACCCTCGGGAACAGATACGCAGTATTTT. Protein sequence: CASRPSGTDTQYF. The chain is built from TRBV7-2 and TRBJ2-3, with D perhaps matching TRBD2 (5 bases). The CDR3 consists of 13 residues. The V gene's germline CDR1 is SGHTA and CDR2 FQGNSA. Deletions cut 6 bases from V and 3 bases from J, with 10 bases between. Combining the CDR3 with reference TRBV7-2 and TRBJ2-3 gives the whole variable domain GAGVSQSPSNKVTEKGKDVELRCDPISGHTALYWYRQSLGQGLEFLIYFQGNSAPDKSGLPSDRFSAERTGGSVSTLTIQRTQQEDSAVYLCASRPSGTDTQYFGPGTRLTVL.

The chain links TRBV19 to TRBJ2-3; D gene unclear. This CDR3 contains 14 residues. The V gene lost 5 bases and the J gene lost 4 bases, with 13 bases spanning the gap. The germline V gene encodes CDR1 LNHDA and CDR2 SQIVND (reference sequence). In DNA form, the CDR3 reads TGTGCCAGTAGTGTCCCCCGAACCCCAGATACGCAGTATTTT. Its protein product is CASSVPRTPDTQYF.

The chain links TRBV11-2 to TRBJ1-4; D gene ambiguous. The germline V gene encodes CDR1 SGHAT and CDR2 FQNNGV. The CDR3 contains 14 residues. Trimming cost V 1 base and J 6 bases, with 9 bases left between them. This CDR3 reads CASSLGPPYEKLFF. CDR3 coding DNA: TGTGCCAGCAGCTTAGGTCCACCATATGAAAAACTGTTTTTT.